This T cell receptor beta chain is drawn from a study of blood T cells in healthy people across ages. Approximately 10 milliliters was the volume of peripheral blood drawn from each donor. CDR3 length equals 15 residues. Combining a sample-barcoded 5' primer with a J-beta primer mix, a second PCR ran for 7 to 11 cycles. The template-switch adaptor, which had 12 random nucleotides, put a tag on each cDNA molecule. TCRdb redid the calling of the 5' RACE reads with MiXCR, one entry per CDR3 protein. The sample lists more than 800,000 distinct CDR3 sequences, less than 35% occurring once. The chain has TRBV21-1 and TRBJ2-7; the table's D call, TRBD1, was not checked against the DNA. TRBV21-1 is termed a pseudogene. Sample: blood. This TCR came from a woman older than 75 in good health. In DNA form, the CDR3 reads TGTGCCAGCAGCACAGGGACAGCTAGTTACTACGAGCAGTACTTC. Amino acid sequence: CASSTGTASYYEQYF.